The T cell receptor (beta chain) described here comes from a study of spatial heterogeneity in lung cancer. Across the whole study: Beta-chain sequences consistently outnumbered alpha-chain sequences in detection.

There are many counts of this clonotype. In TCRdb, the 5' RACE reads were re-called with MiXCR into one record per CDR3 protein. This sample has 60,000 to 65,000 distinct CDR3 sequences; about 8% occur once, and the top ten carry approximately 15%. Germline assignment: CDR1 SGHTA and CDR2 FQGNSA. The CDR3 spans 14 residues. The germline V and J ends were trimmed by 3 bases and 3 bases, with 9 bases remaining between them. Described time point: sample taken at primary tumor resection. Without sorting, whole RNA was sequenced from tumor, nontumor lung or frozen PBMC. This chain uses TRBV7-2 with TRBJ1-5; weak D call: TRBD1 (5 bases). This material consisted of PBMCs, taken at surgery. The sequence came from a female donor with early-stage non-small cell lung cancer. The CDR3: CASSFQGINQPQHF. CDR3 DNA sequence: TGTGCCAGCAGCTTTCAGGGAATCAATCAGCCCCAGCATTTT.